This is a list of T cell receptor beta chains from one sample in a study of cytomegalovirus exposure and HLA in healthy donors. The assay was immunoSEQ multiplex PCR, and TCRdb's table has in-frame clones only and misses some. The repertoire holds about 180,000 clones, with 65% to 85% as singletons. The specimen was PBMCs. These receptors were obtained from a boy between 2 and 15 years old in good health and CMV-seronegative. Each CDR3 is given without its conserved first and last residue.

ASRLCGDSSGNTIY TRBV12-2
ASRGPEGLF TRBV6-5
ASSQEDGASWRGSYNEQF TRBV4-3
ASSSWTGNTEAF TRBV19
ASRSEPGRRGPDTQY TRBV7-9
ASSVVPSGRVYEQY TRBV9
ASSELLGSLGDQY TRBV28
SVAEWERSFYEQY TRBV29-1
ASSEMNRGLQETQY TRBV25-1
ASSFGIGSGANVLT TRBV7-2
ASRIAGLSSYEQY TRBV13
AWNLQGTYGYT TRBV30